Included here is one TCR beta chain sequence, with context. The target antigen is unknown. This entry comes from a study of T cells in Graves' hyperthyroidism and ophthalmopathy. This CDR3 comprises 16 residues. Trimming pared 1 base from V and 7 bases from J, leaving 16 bases between. From germline, CDR1 is KGHSH and CDR2 LQKENI. Study-wide points: Most thyroid clonotypes expanded above 0.001 appeared in blood too. Median prediction lead before ophthalmopathy onset was 6 to 8 months with the model.

Amplification targeted TCR beta CDR3 regions from RNA transcripts. An initial round of RT-PCR targeting the TCR CDR3 relied on the HTBI primer set. MiXCR was run by TCRdb on the multiplex PCR reads, yielding one entry per CDR3 protein. The sample has around 200,000 distinct CDR3 sequences; approximately 20% are singletons. Clinical symptoms, serum thyroxine and TRAb, thyroid ultrasound and orbital computed tomography were used for the diagnoses. The TCR was taken from a man aged 40-55 years with Graves' hyperthyroidism. The source material was blood. V usage is TRBV18 and J usage is TRBJ1-4, with D perhaps TRBD1 (6 bases). As DNA, the CDR3 is TGTGCCAGCTCACCACGGACGTTGGGGGCGGGTGAAAAACTGTTTTTT. Protein product: CASSPRTLGAGEKLFF.